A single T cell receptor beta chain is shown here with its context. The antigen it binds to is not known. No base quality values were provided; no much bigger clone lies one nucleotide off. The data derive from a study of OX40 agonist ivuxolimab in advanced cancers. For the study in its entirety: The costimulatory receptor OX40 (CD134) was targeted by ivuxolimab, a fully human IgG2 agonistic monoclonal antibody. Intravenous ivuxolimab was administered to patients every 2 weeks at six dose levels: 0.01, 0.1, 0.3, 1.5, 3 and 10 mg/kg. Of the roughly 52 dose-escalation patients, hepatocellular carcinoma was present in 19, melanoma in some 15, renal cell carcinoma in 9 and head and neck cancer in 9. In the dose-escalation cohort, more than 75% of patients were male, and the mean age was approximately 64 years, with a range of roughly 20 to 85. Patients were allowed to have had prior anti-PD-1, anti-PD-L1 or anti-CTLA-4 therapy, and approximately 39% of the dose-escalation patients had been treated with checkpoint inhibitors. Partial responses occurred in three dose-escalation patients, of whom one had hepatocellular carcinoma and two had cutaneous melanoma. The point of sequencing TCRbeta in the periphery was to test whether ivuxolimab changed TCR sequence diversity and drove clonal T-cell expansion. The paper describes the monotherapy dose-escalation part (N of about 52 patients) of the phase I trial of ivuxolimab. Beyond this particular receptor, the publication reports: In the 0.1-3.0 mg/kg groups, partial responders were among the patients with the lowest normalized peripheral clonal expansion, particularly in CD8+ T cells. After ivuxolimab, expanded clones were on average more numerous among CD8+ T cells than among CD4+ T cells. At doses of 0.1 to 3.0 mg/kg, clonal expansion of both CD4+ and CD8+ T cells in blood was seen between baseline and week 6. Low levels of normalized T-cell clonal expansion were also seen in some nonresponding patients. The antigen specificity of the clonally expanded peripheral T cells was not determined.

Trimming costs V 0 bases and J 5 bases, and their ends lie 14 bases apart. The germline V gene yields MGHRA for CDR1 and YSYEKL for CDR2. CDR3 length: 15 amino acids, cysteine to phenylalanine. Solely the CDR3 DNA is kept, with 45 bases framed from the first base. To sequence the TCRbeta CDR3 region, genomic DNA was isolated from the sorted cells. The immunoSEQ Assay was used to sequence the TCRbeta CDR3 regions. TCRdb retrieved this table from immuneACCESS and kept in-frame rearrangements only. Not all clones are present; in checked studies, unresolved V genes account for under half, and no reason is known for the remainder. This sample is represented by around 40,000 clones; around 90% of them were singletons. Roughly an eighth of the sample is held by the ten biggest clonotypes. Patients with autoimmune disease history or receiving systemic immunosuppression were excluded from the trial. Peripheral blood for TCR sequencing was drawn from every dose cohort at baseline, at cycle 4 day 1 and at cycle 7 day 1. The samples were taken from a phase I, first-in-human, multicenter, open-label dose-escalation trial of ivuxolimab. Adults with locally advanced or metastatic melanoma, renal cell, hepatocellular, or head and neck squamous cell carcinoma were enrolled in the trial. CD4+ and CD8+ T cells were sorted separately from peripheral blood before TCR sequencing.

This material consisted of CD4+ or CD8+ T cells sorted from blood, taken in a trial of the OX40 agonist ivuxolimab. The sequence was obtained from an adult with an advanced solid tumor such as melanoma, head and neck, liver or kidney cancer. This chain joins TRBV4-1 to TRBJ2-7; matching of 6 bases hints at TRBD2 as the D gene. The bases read TGCGCCAGCAGCCAAGATAAGGAGGGTGGGAACGAGCAGTACTTC. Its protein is CASSQDKEGGNEQYF.